This is a list of T cell receptor beta chains from one sample in a study of spatial heterogeneity in lung cancer. TCRdb re-derived calls from the 5' RACE reads in MiXCR, one entry per CDR3 protein. The sample has about 36,000 distinct CDR3 sequences, around 5.2% seen once. The sample in question was PBMCs, obtained at surgery. Receptors were obtained from a female donor with early-stage non-small cell lung cancer. The CDR3 runs from the conserved cysteine through the conserved F or W. Each record gives: D gene, V gene, clone size, J gene, CDR3 DNA, CDR3 protein. A D gene is named only where the DNA matches it firmly. Only some rows state a clone size, as once, few, many or a class for expanded clones.

d_call: -; v_call: TRBV5-1; clone_size: many; j_call: TRBJ2-7; cdr3_nt: TGCGCCAGCAGCCAGGACAGATCCTACGAGCAGTACTTC; cdr3_aa: CASSQDRSYEQYF
d_call: -; v_call: TRBV20-1; clone_size: many; j_call: TRBJ2-3; cdr3_nt: TGCAGTGCTAGTGGGAGCGAGAGGATCACAGATACGCAGTATTTT; cdr3_aa: CSASGSERITDTQYF
d_call: -; v_call: TRBV20-1; clone_size: many; j_call: TRBJ1-5; cdr3_nt: TGCAGTGCTCTTGGGACTTATAGCAATCAGCCCCAGCATTTT; cdr3_aa: CSALGTYSNQPQHF
d_call: -; v_call: TRBV5-1; clone_size: many; j_call: TRBJ2-3; cdr3_nt: TGCGCCAGCAGTGCTTGGCCTCTCGGCACAGCAGATACGCAGTATTTT; cdr3_aa: CASSAWPLGTADTQYF
d_call: -; v_call: TRBV20-1; clone_size: many; j_call: TRBJ2-7; cdr3_nt: TGCAGTGCAGGGCGGGTTAACTACGAGCAGTACTTC; cdr3_aa: CSAGRVNYEQYF
d_call: TRBD2; v_call: TRBV28; clone_size: few; j_call: TRBJ2-7; cdr3_nt: TGTGCCACCGGGACTACGGTCTACGAGCAGTACTTC; cdr3_aa: CATGTTVYEQYF
d_call: -; v_call: TRBV10-3; clone_size: many; j_call: TRBJ2-5; cdr3_nt: TGTGCCACCCTCGGGGGGCGGAGGGAGACCCAGTACTTC; cdr3_aa: CATLGGRRETQYF
d_call: TRBD2; v_call: TRBV7-9; clone_size: many; j_call: TRBJ2-7; cdr3_nt: TGTGCCAGCTCCTCCCGGGGGGGCTCCTACGAGCAGTACTTC; cdr3_aa: CASSSRGGSYEQYF
d_call: -; v_call: TRBV12-3/TRBV12-4; clone_size: many; j_call: TRBJ1-1; cdr3_nt: TGTGCCAGCAGACAAGGGACTATGAACACTGAAGCTTTCTTT; cdr3_aa: CASRQGTMNTEAFF
d_call: TRBD2; v_call: TRBV12-3/TRBV12-4; clone_size: many; j_call: TRBJ2-4; cdr3_nt: TGTGCCAGCAGTTCGAAAGCGGGAGTGACGAGCAAAAACATTCAGTACTTC; cdr3_aa: CASSSKAGVTSKNIQYF
d_call: -; v_call: TRBV5-6; clone_size: -; j_call: TRBJ1-2; cdr3_nt: TGTGCCAGCAGCAACGGACGGACGAATGGCTACACCTTC; cdr3_aa: CASSNGRTNGYTF
d_call: TRBD2; v_call: TRBV12-3/TRBV12-4; clone_size: many; j_call: TRBJ2-5; cdr3_nt: TGTGCCAGCAGTTACCTAGCGGCGGAGACCCAGTACTTC; cdr3_aa: CASSYLAAETQYF
d_call: TRBD2; v_call: TRBV6-2/TRBV6-3; clone_size: many; j_call: TRBJ2-2; cdr3_nt: TGTGCCAGCAGCGCTAGCGGTCTAGACACCGGGGAGCTGTTTTTT; cdr3_aa: CASSASGLDTGELFF
d_call: TRBD1; v_call: TRBV2; clone_size: -; j_call: TRBJ1-2; cdr3_nt: TGTGCCAGCAGAGACAGGGGCCCCTATGGCTACACCTTC; cdr3_aa: CASRDRGPYGYTF
d_call: -; v_call: TRBV10-2; clone_size: many; j_call: TRBJ2-3; cdr3_nt: TGCGCCAGCAGTGGGGCGAGATTCACAGATACGCAGTATTTT; cdr3_aa: CASSGARFTDTQYF
d_call: -; v_call: TRBV7-9; clone_size: many; j_call: TRBJ1-6; cdr3_nt: TGTGCCAGCAGCTTACAGACGTCACCCCTCCACTTT; cdr3_aa: CASSLQTSPLHF
d_call: TRBD1; v_call: TRBV7-9; clone_size: many; j_call: TRBJ1-2; cdr3_nt: TGTGCCAGCAACCCTCGGACAGGGGGCGGCGGCTATGGCTACACCTTC; cdr3_aa: CASNPRTGGGGYGYTF
d_call: TRBD1; v_call: TRBV4-1; clone_size: many; j_call: TRBJ2-2; cdr3_nt: TGCGCCAGCAGCCCACTCGACAGGGGGGGGTCCGGGGAGCTGTTTTTT; cdr3_aa: CASSPLDRGGSGELFF
d_call: TRBD1; v_call: TRBV20-1; clone_size: many; j_call: TRBJ2-3; cdr3_nt: TGCAGTGCTATCCCAGGGGGCAGGACAGATACGCAGTATTTT; cdr3_aa: CSAIPGGRTDTQYF
d_call: -; v_call: TRBV7-9; clone_size: many; j_call: TRBJ2-7; cdr3_nt: TGTGCCAGCAGCTTACGGTCTGGAGGGGATGACGAGCAGTACTTC; cdr3_aa: CASSLRSGGDDEQYF
d_call: TRBD1; v_call: TRBV7-9; clone_size: many; j_call: TRBJ2-7; cdr3_nt: TGTGCCAGCAGCTCACCCGAGACAGGGCCCTACGAGCAGTACTTC; cdr3_aa: CASSSPETGPYEQYF
d_call: -; v_call: TRBV3-1; clone_size: many; j_call: TRBJ2-1; cdr3_nt: TGTGCCAGCAGCCCTTACCGGGACTTCTCCTACAATGAGCAGTTCTTC; cdr3_aa: CASSPYRDFSYNEQFF
d_call: -; v_call: TRBV12-3/TRBV12-4; clone_size: many; j_call: TRBJ2-7; cdr3_nt: TGTGCCAGCAGTTTAGCTGGGGGGCGGGGATACGAGCAGTACTTC; cdr3_aa: CASSLAGGRGYEQYF
d_call: -; v_call: TRBV12-3/TRBV12-4; clone_size: many; j_call: TRBJ2-2; cdr3_nt: TGTGCCAGCAGTCAGGACACCGGGGAGCTGTTTTTT; cdr3_aa: CASSQDTGELFF
d_call: TRBD2; v_call: TRBV11-2; clone_size: -; j_call: TRBJ2-5; cdr3_nt: TGTGCCAGCAGCTTAGCGGGGGGTATACAAGAGACCCAGTACTTC; cdr3_aa: CASSLAGGIQETQYF
d_call: -; v_call: TRBV5-1; clone_size: many; j_call: TRBJ2-7; cdr3_nt: TGCGCCAGCAGCTTGGGCCCGGCAGCTCTCTCCTACGAGCAGTACTTC; cdr3_aa: CASSLGPAALSYEQYF
d_call: -; v_call: TRBV27; clone_size: many; j_call: TRBJ2-3; cdr3_nt: TGTGCCAGCAGTTTATCGGTCACCGTGGGAGATACGCAGTATTTT; cdr3_aa: CASSLSVTVGDTQYF
d_call: -; v_call: TRBV13; clone_size: many; j_call: TRBJ2-3; cdr3_nt: TGTGCCAGCAGCTTAGTCAGGGCTAGAGACACAGATACGCAGTATTTT; cdr3_aa: CASSLVRARDTDTQYF
d_call: -; v_call: TRBV7-8; clone_size: few; j_call: TRBJ1-4; cdr3_nt: TGTGCCAGCAGCAATTACAGGGCAAGGGGGGAAAAACTGTTTTTT; cdr3_aa: CASSNYRARGEKLFF
d_call: -; v_call: TRBV5-1; clone_size: many; j_call: TRBJ2-5; cdr3_nt: TGCGCCAGCAAATCAGGGGAGGCCCAAGAGACCCAGTACTTC; cdr3_aa: CASKSGEAQETQYF
d_call: -; v_call: TRBV9; clone_size: many; j_call: TRBJ2-1; cdr3_nt: TGTGCCAGCAGCGCGTTGGGGGAGACCTACAATGAGCAGTTCTTC; cdr3_aa: CASSALGETYNEQFF
d_call: -; v_call: TRBV14; clone_size: many; j_call: TRBJ2-7; cdr3_nt: TGTGCCAGCAGCCCTCGGGGACTTATGGCCTACGAGCAGTACTTC; cdr3_aa: CASSPRGLMAYEQYF
d_call: -; v_call: TRBV15; clone_size: many; j_call: TRBJ1-3; cdr3_nt: TGTGCCACCAGCAGAGATTGGAACACCATATATTTT; cdr3_aa: CATSRDWNTIYF
d_call: -; v_call: TRBV15; clone_size: few; j_call: TRBJ1-4; cdr3_nt: TGTGCCACCAGCAGAGACTCAGGAAAACTGTTTTTT; cdr3_aa: CATSRDSGKLFF
d_call: -; v_call: TRBV28; clone_size: few; j_call: TRBJ2-7; cdr3_nt: TGTGCCAGCAGTTTAACCCCTAGGGCAACCTACGAGCAGTACTTC; cdr3_aa: CASSLTPRATYEQYF
d_call: -; v_call: TRBV29-1; clone_size: many; j_call: TRBJ2-5; cdr3_nt: TGCAGCGCAGCAGGTAGCGTGCAAGAGACCCAGTACTTC; cdr3_aa: CSAAGSVQETQYF
d_call: -; v_call: TRBV20-1; clone_size: many; j_call: TRBJ1-1; cdr3_nt: TGCAGTGCTAGAGTGCCGAACACTGAAGCTTTCTTT; cdr3_aa: CSARVPNTEAFF
d_call: -; v_call: TRBV5-4; clone_size: -; j_call: TRBJ2-1; cdr3_nt: TGTGCCAGCAGCCACACTCGGGGTAGCGGTATATCCTACAATGAGCAGTTCTTC; cdr3_aa: CASSHTRGSGISYNEQFF
d_call: TRBD2; v_call: TRBV9; clone_size: many; j_call: TRBJ2-1; cdr3_nt: TGTGCCAGCGGAGCGGGGCTGAGCTCCTACAATGAGCAGTTCTTC; cdr3_aa: CASGAGLSSYNEQFF
d_call: -; v_call: TRBV7-9; clone_size: many; j_call: TRBJ1-1; cdr3_nt: TGTGCCAGCAGCTTAAATACGAACACTGAAGCTTTCTTT; cdr3_aa: CASSLNTNTEAFF
d_call: -; v_call: TRBV6-6; clone_size: many; j_call: TRBJ2-1; cdr3_nt: TGTGCCAGCAGTTACCCGGGTCGGGAGCAGTTCTTC; cdr3_aa: CASSYPGREQFF
d_call: TRBD1; v_call: TRBV20-1; clone_size: few; j_call: TRBJ2-3; cdr3_nt: TGCAGTGCTGGACAGGGTGGCACAGATACGCAGTATTTT; cdr3_aa: CSAGQGGTDTQYF
d_call: -; v_call: TRBV4-1; clone_size: many; j_call: TRBJ2-3; cdr3_nt: TGCGCCAGCAGCCAAGAATGGGCGCCAGATACGCAGTATTTT; cdr3_aa: CASSQEWAPDTQYF
d_call: TRBD1; v_call: TRBV27; clone_size: many; j_call: TRBJ2-1; cdr3_nt: TGTGCCAGCAGTCCCGGGACAGGGGGCAATGAGCAGTTCTTC; cdr3_aa: CASSPGTGGNEQFF
d_call: -; v_call: TRBV6-2/TRBV6-3; clone_size: -; j_call: TRBJ2-7; cdr3_nt: TGTGCCAGCAGGCGGGACTGGCGTGGCGAGCAGTACTTC; cdr3_aa: CASRRDWRGEQYF
d_call: -; v_call: TRBV6-5; clone_size: -; j_call: TRBJ2-7; cdr3_nt: TGTGCCAGCAGTCCCACCGGACTCGGCGTGCCCTACGAGCAGTACTTC; cdr3_aa: CASSPTGLGVPYEQYF
d_call: TRBD2; v_call: TRBV7-2; clone_size: many; j_call: TRBJ2-5; cdr3_nt: TGTGCCAGCAGCCGGCGGTTCGGGAGGGCCGGGGAGACCCAGTACTTC; cdr3_aa: CASSRRFGRAGETQYF
d_call: -; v_call: TRBV18; clone_size: many; j_call: TRBJ2-7; cdr3_nt: TGTGCCAGCTCACCTGGCGAGGGGTCCTACGAGCAGTACTTC; cdr3_aa: CASSPGEGSYEQYF
d_call: -; v_call: TRBV5-1; clone_size: many; j_call: TRBJ1-1; cdr3_nt: TGCGCCAGCAGGTCACAGGTGAACACTGAAGCTTTCTTT; cdr3_aa: CASRSQVNTEAFF
d_call: -; v_call: TRBV7-2; clone_size: -; j_call: TRBJ1-6; cdr3_nt: TGTGCCAGCAGCGAAACGACAGCCAGTAATACACCCCTCCACTTT; cdr3_aa: CASSETTASNTPLHF
d_call: -; v_call: TRBV7-2; clone_size: many; j_call: TRBJ2-4; cdr3_nt: TGTGCCAGCAGCCCCTCCAGCAGCCACATTCAGTACTTC; cdr3_aa: CASSPSSSHIQYF
d_call: -; v_call: TRBV5-6; clone_size: many; j_call: TRBJ2-3; cdr3_nt: TGTGCCAGCACCGGCGGTTGGGGAACAGATACGCAGTATTTT; cdr3_aa: CASTGGWGTDTQYF
d_call: -; v_call: TRBV20-1; clone_size: many; j_call: TRBJ2-5; cdr3_nt: TGCAGTGCTCTTCGGACCAGGGGGACCCAGTACTTC; cdr3_aa: CSALRTRGTQYF
d_call: -; v_call: TRBV19; clone_size: -; j_call: TRBJ2-1; cdr3_nt: TGTGCCAGTATGCCTAGCCCCTACAATGAGCAGTTCTTC; cdr3_aa: CASMPSPYNEQFF
d_call: -; v_call: TRBV4-1; clone_size: many; j_call: TRBJ2-7; cdr3_nt: TGCGCCAGCAGCCGTGGGAAGGAGCAGTACTTC; cdr3_aa: CASSRGKEQYF